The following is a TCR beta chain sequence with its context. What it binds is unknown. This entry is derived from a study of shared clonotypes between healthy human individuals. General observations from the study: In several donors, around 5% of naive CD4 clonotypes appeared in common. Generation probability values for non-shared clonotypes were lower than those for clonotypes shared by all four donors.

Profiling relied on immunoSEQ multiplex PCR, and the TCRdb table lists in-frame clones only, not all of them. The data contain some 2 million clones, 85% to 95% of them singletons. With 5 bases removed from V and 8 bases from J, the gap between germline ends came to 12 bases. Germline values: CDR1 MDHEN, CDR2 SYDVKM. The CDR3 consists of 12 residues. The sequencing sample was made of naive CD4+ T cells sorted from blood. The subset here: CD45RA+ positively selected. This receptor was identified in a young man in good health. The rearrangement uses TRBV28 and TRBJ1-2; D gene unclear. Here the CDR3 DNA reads TGTGCCAGCAGTGGACCTACCGCAGGCTACACCTTC. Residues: CASSGPTAGYTF.